This T cell receptor beta chain originates from a study of radiation and T cells in renal cell carcinoma. This clone has more than one count but fewer than ten. CDR3 length equals 13 residues. Germline V gene sequence: CDR1 SNHLY, CDR2 FYNNEI. The V gene lost 6 bases and the J gene lost 7 bases, with 15 bases spanning the gap. Treatment of the sample: 15 Gy SBRT to primary tumor, nephrectomy 4 weeks later. Sequencing used immunoSEQ multiplex PCR; TCRdb keeps in-frame clones, though not all of them. Among about 19,000 clones listed, less than 70% were seen once. The TCR originated in a woman between 65 and 79 years old with renal cell carcinoma. The source was tumor tissue, collected from a patient whose treatment included radiotherapy and nephrectomy. The chain carries TRBV2 and TRBJ1-1, with D perhaps TRBD1 (6 bases). CDR3 DNA: TGTGCCAGCAGGGACCGGGGGCTCCGTGAAGCTTTCTTT. This encodes CASRDRGLREAFF.